The T cell receptor beta chain described here comes from a study of blood T cell repertoires in COVID-19. The method was immunoSEQ multiplex PCR; TCRdb's version includes in-frame clones alone and lacks a portion of them. The profile shows under 300,000 clones, 70% to 90% of them singletons. This clone was observed a few times. CDR1 and CDR2 from the germline V gene are ENHRY and SYGVKD. Trimming at V came to 8 bases and at J to 0 bases, leaving 5 bases not matched to a gene. CDR3 size: 15 residues. Sequencing was done on a sample of peripheral blood. The sequence came from a man in his fifties or sixties with acute or convalescent COVID-19. This rearrangement joins TRBV10-3 to TRBJ1-3; 9 positions agree with TRBD1. In nucleotides, the CDR3 is TGTGCCATCTTGGACAGGGGTTTCTCTGGAAACACCATATATTTT. Amino acid sequence: CAILDRGFSGNTIYF.